The 26 T cell receptor beta chains in this list originate from one sample, sequenced in a study of blood T cell repertoires in COVID-19. The repertoire was sequenced with immunoSEQ multiplex PCR; TCRdb's copy has only in-frame clones and lacks some. The repertoire consists of about 200,000 clones, with roughly nine tenths occurring once and the leading ten covering 0.65% to 0.85%. Source material: peripheral blood. The receptors were sampled from a middle-aged man with acute or convalescent COVID-19.

The sample holds one count of this clone. V is TRBV6-5 and J is TRBJ2-7, with 8 positions matching TRBD2. Looked up from germline, CDR1 is MNHEY and CDR2 is SVGAGI. The CDR3 has 15 amino acids. Trimming removed 7 bases from V and 4 bases from J; junction bases left unmatched: 12. The DNA for the CDR3 is TGTGCCAGCAATAGCGGGACATCTATAAGTTACGAGCAGTACTTC. It encodes CASNSGTSISYEQYF.

The V call is TRBV5-1, the J call TRBJ2-7, with D maybe TRBD2 (5 bases). The CDR3 consists of 15 residues. V dropped 1 base and J dropped 3 bases, with 14 bases sitting between them. Per germline, CDR1 SGHRS and CDR2 YFSETQ. CDR3 nucleotide sequence: TGCGCCAGCAGCTTGAGCCGTAGCGTAGGCTACGAGCAGTACTTC. It is translated as CASSLSRSVGYEQYF. The full variable domain, in which reference TRBV5-1 and TRBJ2-7 provide the parts outside the CDR3, is KAGVTQTPRYLIKTRGQQVTLSCSPISGHRSVSWYQQTPGQGLQFLFEYFSETQRNKGNFPGRFSGRQFSNSRSEMNVSTLELGDSALYLCASSLSRSVGYEQYFGPGTRLTVT.

J is TRBJ2-2 and V is TRBV28, with 8 bases that match TRBD1. The CDR3 extends over 18 amino acids. The junction had 13 bases not matched to a gene; V was cut back by 1 base and J by 6 bases. Germline CDR1 reads MDHEN; CDR2 reads SYDVKM. In DNA, the CDR3 is TGTGCCAGCAGTTTATTCGGACAGGGTGGTGTAATCGCCGGGGAGCTGTTTTTT. Translation gives CASSLFGQGGVIAGELFF.

The CDR3, as DNA: TGTGCCAGCAGTTTTGGGAGTTCTGAAGCTTTCTTT. Translating gives CASSFGSSEAFF. This rearrangement joins TRBV12-3 or TRBV12-4 to TRBJ1-1; D uncertain. V lost 3 bases and J lost 6, with 8 bases in between. This CDR3 comprises 12 residues.

V is TRBV19 and J is TRBJ1-6; D call uncertain. V was cut by 3 bases and J by 0 bases, with 6 bases left in between. The CDR3 runs 15 residues. CDR1 is LNHDA and CDR2 is SQIVND in the germline V gene (reference sequence). DNA of the CDR3: TGTGCCAGTAGTATCACGAGCTCCTATAATTCACCCCTCCACTTT. It is translated as CASSITSSYNSPLHF.

Note on this clone: Other DNA sequences in this specimen translate into the identical CDR3. The rearrangement uses TRBV19 and TRBJ1-1; D might be TRBD1 (6 bases). Germline V CDR1 and CDR2: LNHDA, SQIVND (reference sequence). V lost 9 bases, J lost 2 bases, and 13 bases lay in between. This CDR3 comprises 13 residues. DNA of the CDR3: TGTGCCAGCTCGACAGGAGGAAACACTGAAGCTTTCTTT. Its protein is CASSTGGNTEAFF.

The chain is built from TRBV7-9 and TRBJ2-3, with D perhaps matching TRBD1 (6 bases). Looked up from germline, CDR1 is SEHNR and CDR2 is FQNEAQ (reference sequence). This CDR3 contains 14 residues. V was pared by 4 bases and J by 5 bases, with 13 bases between. CDR3 bases: TGTGCCAGCAGCTCACCGCAGGGGAGAGATACGCAGTATTTT. It is translated as CASSSPQGRDTQYF.

The chain uses TRBV28 and TRBJ2-7; D is ambiguous. The CDR3 totals 14 residues. V lost 4 bases, J lost 0 bases, and 10 bases lay in between. CDR1 and CDR2 from the germline V gene are MDHEN and SYDVKM. The CDR3 DNA follows: TGTGCCAGCAGTTCGAACCGGTTCTCCTACGAGCAGTACTTC. Amino acids: CASSSNRFSYEQYF.

The chain recombines TRBV2 with TRBJ2-4, with 9 bases fitting TRBD1. Per the germline V gene, CDR1 is SNHLY and CDR2 is FYNNEI. CDR3 length equals 15 residues. V lost 9 bases to trimming and J lost 8 bases; unmatched junction nucleotides: 14. The DNA for the CDR3 is TGTGCCAGTATACTATTGGGACAGGGAGTGGACATTCAGTACTTC. Amino acids: CASILLGQGVDIQYF.

The rearrangement uses TRBV7-8 and TRBJ2-2; 11 bases match TRBD2. The CDR3 has 16 amino acids. Germline V gene lookup returns CDR1 SGHVS and CDR2 FQNEAQ. Trimming cost V 5 bases and J 5 bases; bases outside gene matches: 7. DNA for the CDR3: TGTGCCAGCAGCCAGCTAGCGGGGGGTGAGACCGGGGAGCTGTTTTTT. Translating gives CASSQLAGGETGELFF. The entire variable domain, with the rest obtained from reference TRBV7-8 and TRBJ2-2, is as follows: GAGVSQSPRYKVAKRGQDVALRCDPISGHVSLFWYQQALGQGPEFLTYFQNEAQLDKSGLPSDRFFAERPEGSVSTLKIQRTQQEDSAVYLCASSQLAGGETGELFFGEGSRLTVL.

J is TRBJ2-1 and V is TRBV7-3; tentative D call: TRBD2 (7 bases). This CDR3 has 16 amino acids. CDR1 is SGHTA, CDR2 FQGTGA, per germline. V was pared by 5 bases and J by 5 bases, with 19 bases between. CDR3 region: CASSVPGAGVDNEQFF. CDR3 in DNA: TGTGCCAGCAGCGTCCCGGGGGCGGGGGTGGACAATGAGCAGTTCTTC.

This clone was detected only a few times. The rearrangement links TRBV11-1 to TRBJ2-3; D is unresolved. CDR1 SGHAT and CDR2 FQDESV come from the germline V gene (reference sequence). Trimming removed 1 base from V and 3 bases from J, with 11 bases in between. CDR3 length: 15 residues. The CDR3 DNA sequence: TGTGCCAGCAGCTTAGACAGAATATTTACAGATACGCAGTATTTT. Protein product: CASSLDRIFTDTQYF.

The chain couples TRBV3-1 (or the pseudogene TRBV3-2) to TRBJ1-2, with no clear D. Trimming removed 8 bases from V and 4 bases from J, with 14 bases in between. The CDR3 is 13 amino acids. Per the germline V gene, CDR1 is LGHDT and CDR2 is YNNKEL (reference sequence). CDR3 region: CASVGGRAYGYTF. The DNA for the CDR3 is TGTGCCAGCGTGGGAGGTAGGGCCTATGGCTACACCTTC.

The chain joins TRBV7-9 to TRBJ2-3; tentatively, D is TRBD2 (6 bases). Deletions cut 2 bases from V and 6 bases from J, with 18 bases between. Germline-derived CDR1 and CDR2 are SEHNR and FQNEAQ (reference sequence). This CDR3 contains 16 residues. CDR3 coding DNA: TGTGCCAGCAGCTTAAGGTTCGGGGGAGGAAGGGATACGCAGTATTTT. Translated, it gives CASSLRFGGGRDTQYF.

The rearrangement joins TRBV7-3 to TRBJ2-7; possible D gene TRBD1, 5 bases. The CDR3 is 16 amino acids. The V end was cut by 7 bases, the J end by 3 bases, with 22 bases between. Per germline, CDR1 SGHTA and CDR2 FQGTGA. The CDR3 sequence: CASTAAGEQEYYEQYF. CDR3 bases: TGTGCCAGCACCGCCGCAGGAGAACAGGAGTACTACGAGCAGTACTTC. The entire variable domain, with the rest obtained from reference TRBV7-3 and TRBJ2-7, is as follows: GAGVSQTPSNKVTEKGKYVELRCDPISGHTALYWYRQSLGQGPEFLIYFQGTGAADDSGLPNDRFFAVRPEGSVSTLKIQRTERGDSAVYLCASTAAGEQEYYEQYFGPGTRLTVT.

This chain joins TRBV5-1 and TRBJ1-6; D is ambiguous. The CDR3 length is 13 residues. The germline V and J ends were trimmed by 0 bases and 8 bases, with 6 bases remaining between them. Per germline, CDR1 SGHRS and CDR2 YFSETQ. DNA for the CDR3: TGCGCCAGCAGCTTGGGACAAGATTCACCCCTCCACTTT. Encoded protein: CASSLGQDSPLHF.

The chain links TRBV7-2 to TRBJ1-1; possibly TRBD1 for D (5 bases). V dropped 1 base and J dropped 5 bases, with 17 bases sitting between them. Per the germline V gene, CDR1 is SGHTA and CDR2 is FQGNSA. The CDR3 is 16 residues long. As DNA, the CDR3 is TGTGCCAGCAGCTTAGTGGTGGCCCCTGGGGGGACTGAAGCTTTCTTT. It yields the protein CASSLVVAPGGTEAFF.

The rearrangement joins TRBV4-3 to TRBJ2-2; TRBD1 matches at 8 bases. Per germline, CDR1 LGHNA and CDR2 YSLEER. This CDR3 region has 17 residues. Trimming removed 0 bases from V and 1 base from J; junction bases left unmatched: 4. The CDR3 loop is CASSQDSGGLNTGELFF. CDR3 bases: TGCGCCAGCAGCCAAGACTCAGGGGGCCTGAACACCGGGGAGCTGTTTTTT.

The chain links TRBV28 to TRBJ1-1, with D possibly TRBD1 on 5 matching bases. Trimming left V 5 bases short and J 5 bases short, with 9 bases between. Germline V gene sequence: CDR1 MDHEN, CDR2 SYDVKM. The CDR3 is 12 residues long. The CDR3 region has the DNA TGTGCCAGCAGTGCCGGGGGGACTGAAGCTTTCTTT. Its protein product is CASSAGGTEAFF.

This chain links TRBV28 with TRBJ2-1; the match to TRBD2 covers 14 bases. The CDR3 length is 16 residues. V was clipped by 2 bases and J by 4 bases; unmatched bases: 1. CDR1 MDHEN and CDR2 SYDVKM come from the germline V gene. The CDR3 reads CASSLRLAGGYNEQFF. CDR3 DNA sequence: TGTGCCAGCAGTTTAAGACTAGCGGGAGGGTACAATGAGCAGTTCTTC.

The CDR3 nucleotides read TGTGCCTGGAGTGTACAGGGGACCCGCTCCTACGAGCAGTACTTC. Amino acids: CAWSVQGTRSYEQYF. The genes are TRBV30 and TRBJ2-7; 7 bases fit TRBD1. V lost 0 bases to trimming and J lost 0 bases; unmatched junction nucleotides: 5. CDR1 and CDR2 from the germline V gene are GTSNPN and SVGIG (reference sequence). The CDR3 covers 15 residues.

The CDR3 coding sequence is TGTGCCAGCAGCTCCCGAGGGGGCGCGGAGACCCAGTACTTC. The encoded protein is CASSSRGGAETQYF. The chain has TRBV7-8 and TRBJ2-5, with 7 bases identical to TRBD1. The V gene's germline CDR1 is SGHVS and CDR2 FQNEAQ. The trim removed 4 bases at V and 5 bases at J, leaving 7 bases unmatched. This CDR3 region has 14 residues.

This clone came up once. The DNA for the CDR3 is TGCGCCAGCAGTTGGGACACGTTTAGCTCCTACGAGCAGTACTTC. Protein product: CASSWDTFSSYEQYF. The chain joins TRBV5-1 to TRBJ2-7; perhaps TRBD1 as D (6 bases). Per germline, CDR1 SGHRS and CDR2 YFSETQ. This CDR3 has 15 residues. Trimming shortened V by 5 bases and J by 0 bases, and 15 bases separated the two germline ends.

This chain connects TRBV6-5 to TRBJ2-1, with D hard to call. The CDR3 has 14 residues. Germline assignment: CDR1 MNHEY and CDR2 SVGAGI. The V end lost 2 bases, the J end lost 4 bases, and 9 bases lay between the germline ends. CDR3 DNA: TGTGCCAGCAGTTACGCGAGGCGGTACAATGAGCAGTTCTTC. Translation: CASSYARRYNEQFF.

The chain joins TRBV19 to TRBJ1-2; possible D gene TRBD1, 6 bases. Germline lookup yields CDR1 LNHDA and CDR2 SQIVND (reference sequence). With 3 bases removed from V and 2 bases from J, the gap between germline ends came to 7 bases. The CDR3 runs 13 residues. CDR3 bases: TGTGCCAGTAGTATGAGGGGGAACTATGGCTACACCTTC. Translated, it gives CASSMRGNYGYTF.

The gene calls are TRBV5-4 and TRBJ1-1; TRBD1 agrees at 7 bases. V gave up 6 bases and J gave up 3 bases; unmatched junction bases: 8. Germline values: CDR1 SGHNT, CDR2 YYREEE (reference sequence). This CDR3 is built from 14 residues. The CDR3 DNA follows: TGTGCCAGCACCCCTGGGACAGACGACACTGAAGCTTTCTTT. Amino acids: CASTPGTDDTEAFF.